This TCR beta chain is from a study of blood T cell repertoires in COVID-19. This table comes from immunoSEQ multiplex PCR, and its TCRdb copy is limited to in-frame clones, with some not included. The data hold about 220,000 clones, with more than 75% observed a single time. Germline CDR1 SGHTA, CDR2 FQGTGA. This CDR3 region has 14 residues. The V and J ends lost 0 bases and 5 bases respectively, with 10 bases between them. The sequence derives from a man aged 35-49 years with active or convalescent COVID-19. The genes are TRBV7-3 and TRBJ2-5, with D possibly matching TRBD2 (6 bases). Sequencing was performed on peripheral blood. The CDR3 spells CASSLTAGRETQYF. In DNA, the CDR3 is TGTGCCAGCAGCTTAACGGCGGGGCGGGAGACCCAGTACTTC. Filled out from reference TRBV7-3 and TRBJ2-5, the complete variable domain reads GAGVSQTPSNKVTEKGKYVELRCDPISGHTALYWYRQSLGQGPEFLIYFQGTGAADDSGLPNDRFFAVRPEGSVSTLKIQRTERGDSAVYLCASSLTAGRETQYFGPGTRLLVL.